These 19 T cell receptor beta chains were sequenced from one sample in a study of identical twins. TCRdb processed the 5' RACE reads anew with MiXCR; each CDR3 protein has one entry. The sample holds 200,000 to 300,000 distinct CDR3 sequences, approximately 10% seen once. The specimen sequenced was memory T cells sorted from blood. The origin of the receptors is a man aged 45-60 years in good health.

The chain uses TRBV7-3 and TRBJ2-2, with 14 bases that match TRBD2. CDR3 length equals 17 residues. The germline CDR1 and CDR2 sequences are SGHTA and FQGTGA. V trimming: 4 bases; J trimming: 4 bases; junction bases outside the gene matches: 5. The CDR3 coding sequence is TGTGCCAGCAGCTCGGGACTAGCGGGAGCGTCCACCGGGGAGCTGTTTTTT. Residues: CASSSGLAGASTGELFF.

This clonotype was seen repeatedly, ten times or more. The chain uses TRBV20-1 and TRBJ2-2; 7 nucleotides align to TRBD2. Germline-derived CDR1 and CDR2 are DFQATT and SNEGSKA (reference sequence). Germline trimming cut 5 bases from V and 3 bases from J; bases unmatched to any gene: 6. The CDR3 spans 14 residues. DNA for the CDR3: TGCAGTGCTCCGGGACTAACAGACACCGGGGAGCTGTTTTTT. Its translation: CSAPGLTDTGELFF.

This sequence joins TRBV11-1 and TRBJ2-7, with TRBD2 identical over 11 bases. This CDR3 has 19 residues. J gave up 0 bases and V 0 bases, and 10 bases lay outside the gene matches. CDR1 and CDR2 (germline): SGHAT, FQDESV (reference sequence). The CDR3 DNA is TGTGCCAGCAGCTTAGCGGACCTAGCGGGAGGCCCTAGCTCCTACGAGCAGTACTTC. This codes for CASSLADLAGGPSSYEQYF.

This clonotype was detected ten times or more. V usage is TRBV20-1 and J usage is TRBJ2-1, with TRBD1 matching 11 bases. The junction had 6 bases not matched to a gene; V was cut back by 5 bases and J by 6 bases. The CDR3 is 14 amino acids. Germline CDR1 DFQATT, CDR2 SNEGSKA (reference sequence). The CDR3 is CSAHRDRGFNEQFF. DNA of the CDR3: TGCAGTGCTCACCGGGACAGGGGGTTCAATGAGCAGTTCTTC.

There are many counts of this clonotype. V usage is TRBV20-1 and J usage is TRBJ1-1, with D maybe TRBD1 (6 bases). Trimming stripped 5 bases from V and 6 bases from J, with 22 bases between. This CDR3 region has 15 residues. Germline values: CDR1 DFQATT, CDR2 SNEGSKA (reference sequence). The CDR3 spells CSALPQGKAEAEAFF. For the CDR3, the DNA is TGCAGTGCTTTACCTCAGGGGAAGGCTGAGGCTGAAGCTTTCTTT.

The genes are TRBV4-1 and TRBJ2-7; no firm D call. The germline CDR1 and CDR2 sequences are MGHRA and YSYEKL. There are 13 residues in the CDR3. Trimming left V 1 base short and J 3 bases short, with 7 bases between. The DNA of the CDR3 is TGCGCCAGCAGCCAAGCGGACGGCTACGAGCAGTACTTC. This encodes CASSQADGYEQYF.

This clonotype was found many times. CDR3: CASSQGVDRDNAYEQYF. The CDR3 bases are TGCGCCAGCAGCCAAGGAGTGGACCGGGACAATGCCTACGAGCAGTACTTC. The rearrangement uses TRBV4-3 and TRBJ2-7; D may be TRBD1 (6 bases). The V gene lost 1 base and the J gene lost 2 bases, with 18 bases spanning the gap. From germline, CDR1 is LGHNA and CDR2 YSLEER. The CDR3 has 17 amino acids.

This clonotype was recorded at least ten times. This chain links TRBV11-2 with TRBJ2-1; D could derive from TRBD1 or TRBD2 (6 bases each). Germline assignment: CDR1 SGHAT and CDR2 FQNNGV. V lost 6 bases and J 13 bases, leaving 19 bases between the germline ends. The CDR3 runs 13 residues. CDR3 sequence (DNA): TGTGCCAGCAGTCCATACCCGGGGGCGGGCCAGTTCTTC. As protein: CASSPYPGAGQFF.

This clonotype has more than one count but fewer than ten. The gene calls are TRBV12-3 or TRBV12-4 and TRBJ1-5, with 8 positions matching TRBD1. Losses at the gene ends were 6 bases for V and 7 bases for J; bases not matched to a gene: 8. This CDR3 has 14 residues. The CDR3 DNA reads TGTGCCAGCAGCCAAACAGGGGGAGGGCAGCCCCAGCATTTT. Its protein product is CASSQTGGGQPQHF.

The chain uses TRBV5-1 and TRBJ2-3, with no clear D. This CDR3 is built from 15 residues. In germline, CDR1 is SGHRS, CDR2 YFSETQ. V was pared by 0 bases and J by 0 bases, with 8 bases between. This CDR3 reads CASSLGRISTDTQYF. The CDR3, as DNA: TGCGCCAGCAGCTTGGGACGGATTAGCACAGATACGCAGTATTTT.

This clonotype was counted at least ten times. This chain links TRBV7-9 with TRBJ1-1; unclear D gene. V was pared by 5 bases and J by 5 bases, with 9 bases between. This CDR3 has 12 amino acids. The germline V gene encodes CDR1 SEHNR and CDR2 FQNEAQ (reference sequence). CDR3 in amino acids: CASSTTMTEAFF. The DNA for the CDR3 is TGTGCCAGCAGCACAACAATGACTGAAGCTTTCTTT.

This clonotype was seen a few times. The V and J genes are TRBV15 and TRBJ2-1; 9 bases line up with TRBD1. V dropped 1 base and J dropped 7; count of bases not matched to a gene: 8. Germline V gene lookup returns CDR1 LNHNV and CDR2 YYDKDF (reference sequence). This CDR3 has 16 residues. CDR3 nucleotide sequence: TGTGCCACCAGCAGAGCTGGCGGGACAGGGTTAAATGAGCAGTTCTTC. Translated, it gives CATSRAGGTGLNEQFF.

This clonotype was seen many times. This may arise from a read error, as a much more abundant clone is one base away. The chain uses TRBV4-2 and TRBJ1-1; a weak D match, TRBD1 (6 bases). Germline CDR1 is LGHNA and CDR2 is YNFKEQ. The CDR3 sequence is 14 residues long. CDR3 sequence: CASSQETGNTEALF. Written as DNA, the CDR3 is TGTGCCAGCAGCCAAGAGACAGGCAACACTGAAGCTTTATTT.

This chain connects TRBV27 to TRBJ2-1, with a possible D match to TRBD2 (7 bases). The CDR3 runs 15 residues. The V end lost 9 bases, the J end lost 6 bases, and 21 bases lay between the germline ends. Germline-derived CDR1 and CDR2 are MNHEY and SMNVEV (reference sequence). The CDR3 region has the DNA TGTGCCAGTACGCCGGGGGCGGGAGTGGCCAATGAGCAGTTCTTC. Translating it yields CASTPGAGVANEQFF.

Many counts were recorded for this clonotype. The chain is built from TRBV12-3 or TRBV12-4 and TRBJ1-2, with D hard to call. CDR3 size: 13 residues. V gave up 10 bases and J gave up 2 bases, with 14 bases separating them. The CDR3 sequence is CATNGQRNYGYTF. For the CDR3, the DNA is TGTGCCACCAATGGGCAGAGGAACTATGGCTACACCTTC.

At least ten counts were recorded for this clonotype. CDR3 nucleotide sequence: TGTGCCAGCAGTGAACGGGGGTGGGGGGAGACCCAGTACTTC. Amino acid sequence: CASSERGWGETQYF. This chain uses TRBV25-1 with TRBJ2-5; tentatively, D is TRBD2 (6 bases). Trimming took off 2 bases at V and 5 bases at J, with 12 bases between the two ends. Looked up from germline, CDR1 is MGHDK and CDR2 is SYGVNS. This CDR3 is 14 amino acids long. The full variable domain, completed using reference TRBV25-1 and TRBJ2-5, is EADIYQTPRYLVIGTGKKITLECSQTMGHDKMYWYQQDPGMELHLIHYSYGVNSTEKGDLSSESTVSRIRTEHFPLTLESARPSHTSQYLCASSERGWGETQYFGPGTRLLVL.

The V gene is TRBV28, the J gene TRBJ1-1; no clear D gene. Germline V gives CDR1 MDHEN, CDR2 SYDVKM. The CDR3 covers 13 residues. Deletions cut 5 bases from V and 1 base from J, with 8 bases between. This chain's CDR3 is CASSRNPNTEAFF. CDR3 DNA sequence: TGTGCCAGCAGTAGAAATCCGAACACTGAAGCTTTCTTT.

The V and J genes are TRBV6-1 and TRBJ1-1; a weak D match, TRBD1 (5 bases). CDR1 is MNHNS, CDR2 SASEGT, per germline. Trimming shortened V by 7 bases and J by 2 bases, and 20 bases separated the two germline ends. The CDR3 loop spans 16 amino acids. The CDR3 loop is CASMRPGTGGNTEAFF. CDR3 bases: TGTGCCAGCATGAGACCGGGGACGGGGGGTAACACTGAAGCTTTCTTT.

This clonotype was counted ten times or more. The chain uses TRBV5-1 and TRBJ2-7, with TRBD1 identical over 7 bases. Germline V gene lookup returns CDR1 SGHRS and CDR2 YFSETQ. CDR3 length: 15 residues. Germline trimming cut 4 bases from V and 2 bases from J; bases unmatched to any gene: 9. The CDR3 region is CASSPSWQGAYEQYF. The CDR3 nucleotides read TGCGCCAGCAGCCCCTCTTGGCAGGGGGCCTACGAGCAGTACTTC.